Listed below are T cell receptor beta chains from one sample, sequenced in a study of blood T cell repertoires in COVID-19. Sequencing used immunoSEQ multiplex PCR; TCRdb keeps in-frame clones, though not all of them. Of about 320,000 clones in the sample, roughly 90% are singletons; the top ten hold roughly 6.5%. Sequencing was done on a sample of peripheral blood. Receptors were obtained from a young man who had recovered from COVID-19. Both conserved end residues are part of each CDR3.

v_call: TRBV10-2
j_call: TRBJ1-3
cdr3_aa: CASSDQQVVGNTIYF

v_call: TRBV6-5
j_call: TRBJ2-7
cdr3_aa: CASSYGDRGTYEQYF

v_call: TRBV5-5
j_call: TRBJ2-5
cdr3_aa: CASSLGQGRETQYF

v_call: TRBV2
j_call: TRBJ1-4
cdr3_aa: CASSGLDQGWDEKLFF

v_call: TRBV2
j_call: TRBJ2-5
cdr3_aa: CASNGLAGYQETQYF

v_call: TRBV14
j_call: TRBJ2-2
cdr3_aa: CASSHLAGGGTGELFF

v_call: TRBV9
j_call: TRBJ1-2
cdr3_aa: CASSVGQVPNYGYTF

v_call: TRBV21-1
j_call: TRBJ2-1
cdr3_aa: CASSITYMRNEQFF

v_call: TRBV7-9
j_call: TRBJ1-1
cdr3_aa: CASSFISRQDNTEAFF

v_call: TRBV7-2
j_call: TRBJ2-3
cdr3_aa: CASSLGGTGWTDTQYF

v_call: TRBV10-3
j_call: TRBJ2-7
cdr3_aa: CAISGSQGTGGYEQYF

v_call: TRBV5-1
j_call: TRBJ2-1
cdr3_aa: CASAGTSVYNEQFF

v_call: TRBV30
j_call: TRBJ1-2
cdr3_aa: CAWSAGLGDGYTF

v_call: TRBV6-5
j_call: TRBJ2-3
cdr3_aa: CASSYSTGSTGWTQYF

v_call: TRBV30
j_call: TRBJ2-1
cdr3_aa: CAWSGQGGNEQFF

v_call: TRBV24-1
j_call: TRBJ2-1
cdr3_aa: CATALGSGNYNEQFF